This TCR beta chain was retrieved from a study of blood T cell repertoires in COVID-19. Study at large: Sample material is recorded as cDNA or gDNA derived from T cells, B-cell-depleted T cells, or PBMCs.

Only in-frame clones appear in the TCRdb table, and some are missing; sequencing was by immunoSEQ multiplex PCR. The sample includes hundreds of thousands of clones, 80% to 90% of them seen just once. Ages ranged from about 18 to 100 years, with residence in around 24 US areas. Donors were grouped by their self-reported clinical history. Donors in Cohort 3 counted as recovered after two negative PCRs, clearance, or symptom resolution. Germline lookup yields CDR1 MNHEY and CDR2 SVGEGT. The CDR3 sequence is 13 residues long. With V trimmed by 5 bases and J by 8 bases, 5 bases remained unmatched. This TCR derives from a man in his late teens or twenties who had recovered from COVID-19. Sequenced input: PBMCs or T cells enriched from blood (not recorded which). The chain couples TRBV6-2 or TRBV6-3 to TRBJ1-2, with TRBD1 identical over 10 bases. CDR3 DNA sequence: TGTGCCAGCAGTCCGACAGGGGGCTACGGCTACACCTTC. Its protein product is CASSPTGGYGYTF.